The 17 T cell receptor beta chains below all came from one sample that was sequenced in a study of OX40 agonist ivuxolimab in advanced cancers. Profiled with immunoSEQ multiplex PCR; TCRdb holds only in-frame clones, not every one. The repertoire holds tens of thousands of clones, with 79% as singletons. The material sequenced was CD4+ or CD8+ T cells sorted from blood, taken in a trial of the OX40 agonist ivuxolimab. The receptors were sampled from an adult with an advanced solid tumor such as melanoma, head and neck, liver or kidney cancer.

J is TRBJ2-5 and V is TRBV5-1; D might be TRBD1 (6 bases). Germline CDR1 is SGHRS and CDR2 is YFSETQ. The germline V and J ends were trimmed by 0 bases and 2 bases, with 8 bases remaining between them. The CDR3 contains 14 residues. CDR3 residues: CASSLVGTQETQYF. DNA of the CDR3: TGCGCCAGCAGCTTGGTCGGGACACAAGAGACCCAGTACTTC.

CDR3 DNA sequence: TGTGCCACCAGCACATGGACAGGCCCCAACACAGATACGCAGTATTTT. This codes for CATSTWTGPNTDTQYF. The chain links TRBV15 to TRBJ2-3; 7 nucleotides line up with TRBD1. CDR1 and CDR2 (germline): LNHNV, YYDKDF (reference sequence). V gave up 4 bases and J gave up 2 bases; unmatched junction bases: 9. The CDR3 is made up of 16 amino acids.

The rearrangement joins TRBV5-1 to TRBJ2-5; D uncertain. This CDR3 region has 13 residues. Germline values: CDR1 SGHRS, CDR2 YFSETQ. V lost 0 bases to trimming and J lost 3 bases, with 6 bases between them. CDR3 coding DNA: TGCGCCAGCAGCTTGGGGCAGAAAGAGACCCAGTACTTC. Protein product: CASSLGQKETQYF.

The CDR3 spells CSVRQGNQPQHF. The CDR3, as DNA: TGCAGCGTTAGGCAGGGCAATCAGCCCCAGCATTTT. The chain combines TRBV29-1 with TRBJ1-5; D not certain. Germline CDR1 reads SQVTM; CDR2 reads ANQGSEA. The CDR3 loop spans 12 amino acids. Deletions cut 5 bases from V and 2 bases from J, with 7 bases between.

The chain is built from TRBV10-3 and TRBJ2-5, with TRBD1 matching over 10 bases. V trimming: 4 bases; J trimming: 5 bases; junction bases outside the gene matches: 10. Germline V gene lookup returns CDR1 ENHRY and CDR2 SYGVKD. The length of the CDR3 is 16 residues. Here the CDR3 DNA reads TGTGCCATCAGTGGGTCCGCGGGACAGGGGTCGGAGACCCAGTACTTC. Translated: CAISGSAGQGSETQYF.

V and J are TRBV5-5 and TRBJ2-7; tentative D call: TRBD2 (7 bases). Germline V gives CDR1 SGHKS, CDR2 YYEKEE (reference sequence). The CDR3 has 18 residues. V lost 1 base to trimming and J lost 4 bases, with 24 bases between them. The CDR3 bases are TGTGCCAGCAGCTTGAAAAATCTACGGGGGGCGGCCTGGTACGAGCAGTACTTC. This codes for CASSLKNLRGAAWYEQYF.

This clone was counted a few times. The chain carries TRBV11-3 and TRBJ2-3; D is perhaps TRBD2 (5 bases). With 5 bases removed from V and 6 bases from J, the gap between germline ends came to 12 bases. The CDR3 is made up of 13 amino acids. Germline-derived CDR1 and CDR2 are SGHNT and YENEEA. The CDR3 DNA reads TGTGCCAGCAGCCCCGATAGAGGGGATACGCAGTATTTT. It codes for CASSPDRGDTQYF.

This chain links TRBV5-1 with TRBJ1-1; D might be TRBD1 (6 bases). From germline, CDR1 is SGHRS and CDR2 YFSETQ. The V end was cut by 0 bases, the J end by 1 base, with 28 bases between. This CDR3 is built from 21 residues. CDR3 residues: CASSLGQVSGFFQQPNTEAFF. CDR3 sequence (DNA): TGCGCCAGCAGCTTGGGACAGGTTTCTGGGTTCTTCCAACAACCGAACACTGAAGCTTTCTTT. Full variable domain (outside the CDR3, taken from reference TRBV5-1 and TRBJ1-1): KAGVTQTPRYLIKTRGQQVTLSCSPISGHRSVSWYQQTPGQGLQFLFEYFSETQRNKGNFPGRFSGRQFSNSRSEMNVSTLELGDSALYLCASSLGQVSGFFQQPNTEAFFGQGTRLTVV.

This sequence joins TRBV7-6 and TRBJ1-2; TRBD1 is a possible D gene (5 bases). Trimming removed 5 bases at V and 3 bases at J, with 25 bases between. Germline CDR1 SGHVS, CDR2 FNYEAQ. The CDR3 contains 18 residues. The CDR3 reads CASSPLGGLPDGDYGYTF. The CDR3 DNA reads as TGTGCCAGCAGCCCGCTGGGGGGTCTCCCGGATGGGGACTATGGCTACACCTTC.

V and J are TRBV5-1 and TRBJ2-5; D is undetermined. Germline CDR1 and CDR2: SGHRS and YFSETQ. Trimming left V 1 base short and J 1 base short, with 8 bases between. CDR3 size: 14 residues. The CDR3 sequence is CASSLSGTQETQYF. For the CDR3, the DNA is TGCGCCAGCAGCTTGAGTGGAACCCAAGAGACCCAGTACTTC.

V and J are TRBV2 and TRBJ2-2; D uncertain. CDR1 is SNHLY, CDR2 FYNNEI, per germline. This CDR3 is built from 13 residues. V lost 4 bases and J 1 base, leaving 4 bases between the germline ends. CDR3 sequence: CASSVENTGELFF. In nucleotides, the CDR3 is TGTGCCAGCAGTGTTGAGAACACCGGGGAGCTGTTTTTT.

By share, this clone ranks as large. The rearrangement joins TRBV9 to TRBJ2-2; 12 positions match TRBD2. The CDR3 consists of 16 residues. CDR1 is SGDLS and CDR2 is YYNGEE in the germline V gene. Trimming took 3 bases from V and 4 from J; bases not matched to a gene: 4. The CDR3 here is CASSASGGAGTGELFF. CDR3 bases: TGTGCCAGCAGCGCTAGCGGGGGGGCGGGCACCGGGGAGCTGTTTTTT.

The chain uses TRBV7-9 and TRBJ2-5, with D uncertain. The DNA end favors TRBJ2-7, so the J call may be wrong. Germline V CDR1 and CDR2: SEHNR, FQNEAQ (reference sequence). CDR3 length: 19 amino acids. The CDR3 bases are TGTGCCAGCAGCTTACCTACTTTGGACGTTGACGCGGATCCCTACGAGCAGTACTTC. Protein: CASSLPTLDVDADPYEQYF.

This clone was counted a single time. The V call is TRBV5-1, the J call TRBJ1-1; no clear D gene. This CDR3 is built from 14 residues. CDR1 is SGHRS, CDR2 YFSETQ, per germline. With 4 bases removed from V and 2 bases from J, the gap between germline ends came to 12 bases. The CDR3, as DNA: TGCGCCAGCAGCCCCTTGGGAGCAAACACTGAAGCTTTCTTT. This encodes CASSPLGANTEAFF.

The chain uses TRBV30 and TRBJ1-1; no reliable D call. CDR1 and CDR2 (germline): GTSNPN, SVGIG (reference sequence). The germline V and J ends were trimmed by 3 bases and 11 bases, with 16 bases remaining between them. This CDR3 is 12 amino acids long. CDR3 amino acids: CAWSVGITSAFF. The CDR3 region has the DNA TGTGCCTGGAGCGTAGGGATTACTAGCGCTTTCTTT.

The chain joins TRBV29-1 to TRBJ2-7; D call uncertain. Trimming left V 3 bases short and J 5 bases short, with 8 bases between. The CDR3 contains 11 residues. The germline gives CDR1 SQVTM, CDR2 ANQGSEA. The CDR3: CSVDREHEQYF. The DNA for the CDR3 is TGCAGCGTTGATAGGGAACACGAGCAGTACTTC.

CDR3 coding DNA: TGCAGTGCTAGAGATGAGACCCAGTACTTC. Protein sequence: CSARDETQYF. V usage is TRBV20-1 and J usage is TRBJ2-5; D is uncertain. Per the germline V gene, CDR1 is DFQATT and CDR2 is SNEGSKA (reference sequence). This CDR3 spans 10 amino acids. Trimming pared 0 bases from V and 5 bases from J, leaving 1 base between.